The 20 T cell receptor beta chains below were found in one sample sequenced in a study of cytomegalovirus exposure and HLA in healthy donors. Vbeta (60) and Jbeta (13) primers were used in the PCR. The repertoire was sequenced with immunoSEQ multiplex PCR; TCRdb's copy has only in-frame clones and lacks some. Here the sample spans around 200,000 clones, over 80% being singletons. Sequencing was carried out using PBMCs. The receptors were gathered from a woman aged 50 to 60 in good health and CMV-seropositive.

The chain combines TRBV7-8 with TRBJ1-1, with a tentative D call TRBD1 (5 bases). Germline V gene data show CDR1 as SGHVS and CDR2 as FQNEAQ. V gave up 1 base and J gave up 10 bases, with 13 bases separating them. CDR3 length equals 13 residues. In DNA form, the CDR3 reads TGTGCCAGCAGCTTAGTTGGTGATACAGGAGCTTTCTTT. Its translation is CASSLVGDTGAFF.

The CDR3 loop reads CASSLVSGGWGDTQYF. Written as DNA, the CDR3 is TGTGCCAGCAGCTTAGTTAGCGGGGGGTGGGGAGATACGCAGTATTTT. The chain combines TRBV5-4 with TRBJ2-3; the match to TRBD2 covers 10 bases. Germline V gives CDR1 SGHNT, CDR2 YYREEE (reference sequence). The CDR3 length is 16 residues. Trimming at V came to 2 bases and at J to 5 bases, leaving 8 bases not matched to a gene.

J is TRBJ1-6 and V is TRBV9; 7 bases map to TRBD1. Germline CDR1 is SGDLS and CDR2 is YYNGEE. CDR3 length: 16 amino acids. The trim removed 3 bases at V and 5 bases at J, leaving 8 bases unmatched. In DNA, the CDR3 is TGTGCCAGCAGCGCGGGCCTCAGGGGGGATAATTCACCCCTCCACTTT. It yields the protein CASSAGLRGDNSPLHF.

This chain connects TRBV2 to TRBJ2-2, with unresolved D. V was shortened by 2 bases and J by 4 bases, with 8 bases between the two germline ends. Germline assignment: CDR1 SNHLY and CDR2 FYNNEI. The CDR3 contains 14 residues. The CDR3 reads CASSELGVTGELFF. The CDR3 DNA reads as TGTGCCAGCAGTGAATTAGGAGTCACCGGGGAGCTGTTTTTT.

CDR3 bases: TGTGCCAGCAGTTTATATTCGGGGACTAATGAAAAACTGTTTTTT. Translation: CASSLYSGTNEKLFF. The gene calls are TRBV27 and TRBJ1-4; D gene unclear. V gave up 1 base and J gave up 2 bases, with 8 bases separating them. The CDR3 covers 15 residues. Germline assignment: CDR1 MNHEY and CDR2 SMNVEV (reference sequence).

The chain has TRBV18 and TRBJ1-1; D uncertain. This CDR3 has 14 amino acids. Germline V gene data show CDR1 as KGHSH and CDR2 as LQKENI. V was trimmed by 3 bases and J by 0 bases, leaving 8 bases between them. The CDR3 region has the DNA TGTGCCAGCTCACCCGACATTTTGAACACTGAAGCTTTCTTT. It is translated as CASSPDILNTEAFF.

This rearrangement joins TRBV7-2 to TRBJ2-5; TRBD2 agrees at 7 bases. CDR3 size: 15 residues. Looked up from germline, CDR1 is SGHTA and CDR2 is FQGNSA. Trimming cost V 5 bases and J 5 bases; bases outside gene matches: 11. CDR3 protein: CASSGRGVLRETQYF. The CDR3 bases are TGTGCCAGCAGCGGTCGGGGGGTACTAAGGGAGACCCAGTACTTC.

Remarks on this clone: Other nucleotide sequences in the sample specify the same CDR3. The J gene is TRBJ1-1, the V gene TRBV5-1, with D maybe TRBD1 (5 bases). Germline V CDR1 and CDR2: SGHRS, YFSETQ. The V and J ends lost 3 bases and 5 bases respectively, with 14 bases between them. This CDR3 comprises 14 residues. CDR3 nucleotide sequence: TGCGCCAGCAGCTCCCAGGGTGCTTGGACTGAAGCTTTCTTT. Translation: CASSSQGAWTEAFF.

The chain carries TRBV5-4 and TRBJ2-5; D might be TRBD2 (8 bases). The germline V gene has CDR1 SGHNT and CDR2 YYREEE (reference sequence). CDR3 length: 16 amino acids. V was trimmed by 4 bases and J by 1 base, leaving 17 bases between them. The DNA of the CDR3 is TGTGCCAGCAGCCCGGGGGGGACAGAAATCCAAGAGACCCAGTACTTC. This translates into CASSPGGTEIQETQYF.

This chain connects TRBV27 to TRBJ1-3; 9 bases agree with TRBD1. V gave up 6 bases and J gave up 2 bases; unmatched junction bases: 14. From germline, CDR1 is MNHEY and CDR2 SMNVEV (reference sequence). CDR3 size: 18 residues. This CDR3 reads CASRRTGAYPLAGNTIYF. In nucleotides, the CDR3 is TGTGCCAGCAGGCGGACAGGGGCCTATCCACTGGCTGGAAACACCATATATTTT.

The table lists this clone with a few counts. V and J are TRBV6-4 and TRBJ2-1, with TRBD2 identical over 9 bases. The CDR3 contains 14 residues. The V and J ends lost 6 bases and 8 bases, in that order; junction bases with no gene match: 8. CDR1 and CDR2 from the germline V gene are MRHNA and SNTAGT. Here the CDR3 reads CASSAAGGSDEQFF. CDR3 in DNA: TGTGCCAGCAGCGCTGCGGGGGGGTCTGATGAGCAGTTCTTC.

The chain links TRBV4-1 to TRBJ2-5; 7 bases line up with TRBD1. The end of the DNA fits TRBJ2-7 better, so the J call may be wrong. This CDR3 spans 16 amino acids. In germline, CDR1 is MGHRA, CDR2 YSYEKL. CDR3 residues: CASSQAQGRTSYEQYF. The CDR3 DNA sequence: TGCGCCAGCAGCCAGGCACAGGGGCGAACATCCTACGAGCAGTACTTC.

The CDR3 spells CASSFSGNYGYTF. The CDR3 DNA reads as TGTGCCAGCAGCTTTTCGGGGAACTATGGCTACACCTTC. The chain carries TRBV11-2 and TRBJ1-2; D is unclear. The length of the CDR3 is 13 residues. The ends were cut back, 3 bases at V and 2 bases at J, with 7 bases in the middle. The germline gives CDR1 SGHAT, CDR2 FQNNGV.

This rearrangement joins TRBV7-2 to TRBJ2-1; TRBD2 matches at 14 bases. The germline CDR1 and CDR2 sequences are SGHTA and FQGNSA. With V trimmed by 5 bases and J by 7 bases, 4 bases remained unmatched. The CDR3 is 15 residues long. CDR3: CASSPTSGGGNEQFF. Written as DNA, the CDR3 is TGTGCCAGCAGCCCGACTAGCGGGGGGGGAAATGAGCAGTTCTTC.

The chain recombines TRBV6-5 with TRBJ1-2; D ambiguous. V lost 7 bases and J 3 bases, leaving 18 bases between the germline ends. Germline values: CDR1 MNHEY, CDR2 SVGAGI. This CDR3 region has 15 residues. The CDR3 reads CASNKEAAAYYGYTF. The CDR3 DNA sequence: TGTGCCAGCAATAAAGAGGCGGCAGCTTACTATGGCTACACCTTC.

This chain links TRBV27 with TRBJ2-7, with 12 bases matching TRBD2. Germline V gene data show CDR1 as MNHEY and CDR2 as SMNVEV (reference sequence). V dropped 3 bases and J dropped 5; count of bases not matched to a gene: 5. The CDR3 is 15 amino acids. Here the CDR3 reads CASSFLAGGHNEQYF. The CDR3 DNA reads as TGTGCCAGCAGTTTCCTAGCGGGGGGGCATAACGAGCAGTACTTC.

J is TRBJ1-6 and V is TRBV5-1, with 12 positions matching TRBD1. J lost 9 bases, V lost 3 bases, and 4 bases had no gene match. The germline CDR1 and CDR2 sequences are SGHRS and YFSETQ. This CDR3 contains 15 residues. The CDR3 DNA reads TGCGCCAGCAGCTCCGGGACAGGGGGCTTTTCACCCCTCCACTTT. Translating it yields CASSSGTGGFSPLHF.

The chain couples TRBV5-1 to TRBJ2-7, with 11 positions matching TRBD2. V gave up 4 bases and J gave up 5 bases; unmatched junction bases: 5. The CDR3 sequence is 14 residues long. Germline lookup yields CDR1 SGHRS and CDR2 YFSETQ. CDR3 coding DNA: TGCGCCAGCAGCGCCGGGACTAGCGGCCACGAGCAGTACTTC. Protein: CASSAGTSGHEQYF.

This sequence joins TRBV28 and TRBJ2-3, with a possible D match to TRBD2 (7 bases). This CDR3 is 14 amino acids long. CDR1 and CDR2 from the germline V gene are MDHEN and SYDVKM. With 3 bases removed from V and 2 bases from J, the gap between germline ends came to 9 bases. The CDR3 DNA reads as TGTGCCAGCAGTTTTCGGGGGGCCACAGATACGCAGTATTTT. Encoded protein: CASSFRGATDTQYF. The full variable domain, with the rest looked up from reference TRBV28 and TRBJ2-3, is DVKVTQSSRYLVKRTGEKVFLECVQDMDHENMFWYRQDPGLGLRLIYFSYDVKMKEKGDIPEGYSVSREKKERFSLILESASTNQTSMYLCASSFRGATDTQYFGPGTRLTVL.

This clone was detected once. This sequence joins TRBV19 and TRBJ2-4; possible D gene TRBD2, 5 bases. The V end lost 5 bases, the J end lost 1 base, and 21 bases lay between the germline ends. The CDR3 has 18 residues. CDR1 and CDR2 (germline): LNHDA, SQIVND (reference sequence). The CDR3 here is CASSDGVRGSMAKNIQYF. CDR3 nucleotide sequence: TGTGCCAGTAGTGACGGGGTCCGAGGATCAATGGCCAAAAACATTCAGTACTTC.